This TCR beta chain is drawn from a study of cytomegalovirus exposure and HLA in healthy donors. The study, taken as a whole, reports: Most TCR sequences showed up rarely, but some public TCRs showed up in many donors.

Sequenced by immunoSEQ multiplex PCR; TCRdb stores in-frame clones only, minus some. The sample comprises about 150,000 clones, 80% to 90% of which are singletons, and 20% to 25% rests with the top ten. Germline CDR1 and CDR2: SGHRS and YFSETQ. V lost 5 bases to trimming and J lost 6 bases; unmatched junction nucleotides: 5. The CDR3 length is 13 residues. About this clone itself: Its cognate antigen is unknown.

The sequenced material came from PBMCs. The chain carries TRBV5-1 and TRBJ2-1; 7 nucleotides line up with TRBD1. This TCR derives from a young man in good health and CMV-seropositive. CDR3 DNA: TGCGCCAGCAGGTCTGCAGGGGGCAATGAGCAGTTCTTC. Encoded protein: CASRSAGGNEQFF.